This passage covers 5 T cell receptor beta chains from one sample sequenced in a study of blood T cell repertoires in COVID-19. Sequencing used immunoSEQ multiplex PCR; TCRdb keeps in-frame clones, though not all of them. In the table there are 300,000 to 350,000 clones, 70% to 90% of which are singletons. Sequenced sample: PBMCs or T cells enriched from blood (not recorded which). The source of these receptors is a man younger than 40 who had recovered from COVID-19.

This clone showed up just a few times. The chain carries TRBV5-1 and TRBJ1-1; a possible D gene is TRBD1 (5 bases). Germline V lookup: CDR1 SGHRS, CDR2 YFSETQ. V was cut by 6 bases and J by 12 bases, with 15 bases left in between. There are 11 residues in the CDR3. In DNA, the CDR3 is TGCGCCAGCAAGTCTCAGGGTCTGACTTTCTTT. Its translation: CASKSQGLTFF. Together with reference TRBV5-1 and TRBJ1-1, the CDR3 gives the full variable domain: KAGVTQTPRYLIKTRGQQVTLSCSPISGHRSVSWYQQTPGQGLQFLFEYFSETQRNKGNFPGRFSGRQFSNSRSEMNVSTLELGDSALYLCASKSQGLTFFGQGTRLTVV.

V usage is TRBV9 and J usage is TRBJ2-1, with 7 bases lining up with TRBD2. Trimming took 6 bases from V and 3 from J; bases not matched to a gene: 9. Germline loops: CDR1 SGDLS, CDR2 YYNGEE. The CDR3 consists of 15 residues. The CDR3 region is CASTVGGSGYNEQFF. CDR3 bases: TGTGCCAGCACCGTGGGGGGGTCCGGCTACAATGAGCAGTTCTTC.

The J gene is TRBJ1-1, the V gene TRBV24-1; 9 nucleotides agree with TRBD1. The CDR3 totals 13 residues. The V segment lost 10 bases and the J segment 4 bases; nucleotides outside the gene matches: 6. The germline CDR1 and CDR2 sequences are KGHDR and SFDVKD. Here the CDR3 reads CATHGTGTTEAFF. CDR3 nucleotides: TGTGCCACGCATGGGACAGGGACCACTGAAGCTTTCTTT.

This clone appeared a single time. V is TRBV11-2 and J is TRBJ1-1; no reliable D call. Trimming removed 1 base at V and 5 bases at J, with 11 bases between. The CDR3 consists of 14 residues. CDR1 is SGHAT and CDR2 is FQNNGV in the germline V gene. CDR3 in DNA: TGTGCCAGCAGCTTAGTTAAAGGGAGGACTGAAGCTTTCTTT. This sequence encodes CASSLVKGRTEAFF.

This sequence joins TRBV27 and TRBJ1-4, with 7 bases identical to TRBD1. J gave up 8 bases and V 3 bases, and 6 bases lay outside the gene matches. This CDR3 region has 14 residues. Germline V CDR1 and CDR2: MNHEY, SMNVEV (reference sequence). The DNA of the CDR3 is TGTGCCAGCAGTTTGCACCGACAGGGAGAAAAACTGTTTTTT. Amino acid sequence: CASSLHRQGEKLFF.